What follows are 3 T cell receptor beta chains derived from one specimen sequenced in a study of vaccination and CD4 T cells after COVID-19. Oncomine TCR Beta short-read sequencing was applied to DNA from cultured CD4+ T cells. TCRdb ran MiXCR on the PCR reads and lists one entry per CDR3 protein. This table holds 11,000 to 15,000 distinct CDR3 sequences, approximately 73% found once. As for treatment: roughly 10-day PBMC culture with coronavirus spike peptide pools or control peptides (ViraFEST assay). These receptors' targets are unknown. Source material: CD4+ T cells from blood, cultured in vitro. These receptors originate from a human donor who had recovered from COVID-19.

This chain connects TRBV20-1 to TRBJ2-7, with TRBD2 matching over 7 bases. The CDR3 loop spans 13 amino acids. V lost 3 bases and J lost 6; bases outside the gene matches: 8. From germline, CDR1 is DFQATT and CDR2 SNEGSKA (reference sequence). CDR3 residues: CSARVGLTTEQYF. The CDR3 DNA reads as TGCAGTGCTAGGGTGGGACTAACAACCGAGCAGTACTTC.

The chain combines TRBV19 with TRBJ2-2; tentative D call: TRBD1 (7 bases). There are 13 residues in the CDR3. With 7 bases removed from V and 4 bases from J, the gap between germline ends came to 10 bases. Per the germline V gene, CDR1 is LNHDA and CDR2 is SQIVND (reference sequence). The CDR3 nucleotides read TGTGCCAGTACGCAGGGGGGCACCGGGGAGCTGTTTTTT. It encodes CASTQGGTGELFF.

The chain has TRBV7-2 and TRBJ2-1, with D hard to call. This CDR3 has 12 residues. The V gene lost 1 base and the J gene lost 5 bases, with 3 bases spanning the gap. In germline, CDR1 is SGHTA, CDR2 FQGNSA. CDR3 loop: CASSLGNNEQFF. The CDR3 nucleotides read TGTGCCAGCAGCTTAGGGAACAATGAGCAGTTCTTC.